A single sample is the source of the 21 T cell receptor beta chains below, sequenced in a study of blood T cell repertoires in COVID-19. The table came from immunoSEQ multiplex PCR; TCRdb's copy has only in-frame clones and leaves some out. The sample has 300,000 to 400,000 clones, roughly 84% seen once. Sequenced input: PBMCs or T cells enriched from blood (not recorded which). The receptors were gathered from a woman in her thirties who had recovered from COVID-19.

V and J are TRBV6-5 and TRBJ1-2; unclear D gene. This CDR3 has 14 residues. Germline-derived CDR1 and CDR2 are MNHEY and SVGAGI. V lost 0 bases and J lost 1, with 6 bases in between. The CDR3 spells CASSYSLLNYGYTF. DNA for the CDR3: TGTGCCAGCAGTTACTCGTTACTTAACTATGGCTACACCTTC.

The chain couples TRBV28 to TRBJ1-2; D possibly corresponds to TRBD1 (5 bases). Trimming took off 5 bases at V and 4 bases at J, with 11 bases between the two ends. Germline V CDR1 and CDR2: MDHEN, SYDVKM. The CDR3 extends over 13 amino acids. CDR3 sequence (DNA): TGTGCCAGCAGTGGGACGGGAGTCTATGGCTACACCTTC. It specifies CASSGTGVYGYTF.

This chain connects TRBV11-2 to TRBJ2-1, with 10 positions matching TRBD2. This CDR3 is 15 amino acids long. The V segment lost 7 bases and the J segment 7 bases; nucleotides outside the gene matches: 10. The V gene's germline CDR1 is SGHAT and CDR2 FQNNGV. CDR3 sequence (DNA): TGTGCCAGCACCTGGGGTAGCGGGGGGTCGAATGAGCAGTTCTTC. It is translated as CASTWGSGGSNEQFF. Complete variable domain (other parts from reference TRBV11-2 and TRBJ2-1): EAGVAQSPRYKIIEKRQSVAFWCNPISGHATLYWYQQILGQGPKLLIQFQNNGVVDDSQLPKDRFSAERLKGVDSTLKIQPAKLEDSAVYLCASTWGSGGSNEQFFGPGTRLTVL.

The chain has TRBV5-5 and TRBJ1-6, with a weak D call TRBD1 (6 bases). The germline V and J ends were trimmed by 0 bases and 6 bases, with 10 bases remaining between them. This CDR3 has 15 residues. Per the germline V gene, CDR1 is SGHKS and CDR2 is YYEKEE (reference sequence). The DNA for the CDR3 is TGTGCCAGCAGCTTGGACAGGGCCGGTAATTCACCCCTCCACTTT. Residues: CASSLDRAGNSPLHF.

A few counts support this clone. The chain uses TRBV19 and TRBJ2-7; TRBD1 aligns across 9 bases. With V trimmed by 5 bases and J by 0 bases, 2 bases remained unmatched. CDR3 length equals 14 residues. Germline V gives CDR1 LNHDA, CDR2 SQIVND (reference sequence). CDR3 loop: CASSGTGTSYEQYF. The CDR3 DNA reads TGTGCCAGTAGTGGGACAGGGACCTCCTACGAGCAGTACTTC.

The chain has TRBV5-1 and TRBJ2-5; 12 bases map to TRBD2. V lost 0 bases, J lost 2 bases, and 11 bases stayed unmatched. This CDR3 comprises 19 residues. Germline V lookup: CDR1 SGHRS, CDR2 YFSETQ. The CDR3 DNA follows: TGCGCCAGCAGCTTGGCCGCGCTAGCGGGGGGGCCGGGGCAAGAGACCCAGTACTTC. Its protein is CASSLAALAGGPGQETQYF.

This rearrangement joins TRBV9 to TRBJ1-3; D not certain. Germline CDR1 SGDLS, CDR2 YYNGEE. V was pared by 2 bases and J by 4 bases, with 13 bases between. This CDR3 has 15 residues. The CDR3 region is CASSVERTGGNTIYF. In DNA form, the CDR3 reads TGTGCCAGCAGCGTCGAGAGGACTGGAGGAAACACCATATATTTT.

V is TRBV3-1 (or the pseudogene TRBV3-2) and J is TRBJ2-7; D perhaps matches TRBD1 (6 bases). The CDR3 runs 14 residues. V was clipped by 4 bases and J by 6 bases, with 16 bases between them. Per germline, CDR1 LGHDT and CDR2 YNNKEL (reference sequence). This CDR3 reads CASSPSHGGSEQYF. The CDR3 coding sequence is TGTGCCAGCAGCCCATCCCATGGGGGCTCCGAGCAGTACTTC.

The chain has TRBV5-1 and TRBJ1-1, with 8 bases matching TRBD1. CDR3 size: 13 residues. The germline CDR1 and CDR2 sequences are SGHRS and YFSETQ. With 4 bases clipped from V and 11 bases from J, the junction kept 10 bases outside the gene matches. The CDR3 sequence is CASSRDRPGGAFF. The CDR3 region has the DNA TGCGCCAGCAGCCGGGACAGGCCCGGCGGGGCTTTCTTT.

The J gene is TRBJ2-7, the V gene TRBV29-1; no firm D call. This CDR3 region has 12 residues. Germline lookup yields CDR1 SQVTM and CDR2 ANQGSEA. Deletions cut 7 bases from V and 8 bases from J, with 18 bases between. CDR3 bases: TGCAGCGCCGAAGACTCCCAAGCCCAGCAGTACTTC. It yields the protein CSAEDSQAQQYF.

The V and J genes are TRBV7-2 and TRBJ1-5, with D possibly being TRBD1 (6 bases). This CDR3 comprises 17 residues. The V and J ends lost 0 bases and 4 bases respectively, with 16 bases between them. The germline CDR1 and CDR2 sequences are SGHTA and FQGNSA. The CDR3 here is CASSLAQISDRNQPQHF. The CDR3 bases are TGTGCCAGCAGCTTAGCGCAAATATCGGACAGAAATCAGCCCCAGCATTTT.

This clone was observed a handful of times. This chain links TRBV18 with TRBJ1-2; maybe TRBD1 (5 bases). The CDR3 contains 14 residues. CDR1 is KGHSH and CDR2 is LQKENI in the germline V gene. The V end was cut by 1 base, the J end by 5 bases, with 11 bases between. The CDR3 here is CASSPRQEGYGYTF. CDR3 nucleotide sequence: TGTGCCAGCTCACCACGGCAGGAGGGGTATGGCTACACCTTC.

This chain's CDR3 is CASSLGQALNTEAFF. Here the CDR3 DNA reads TGTGCCAGCAGTTTAGGACAGGCTTTGAACACTGAAGCTTTCTTT. This chain uses TRBV27 with TRBJ1-1, with TRBD1 matching over 7 bases. Germline V gene sequence: CDR1 MNHEY, CDR2 SMNVEV (reference sequence). V dropped 2 bases and J dropped 0; count of bases not matched to a gene: 3. The CDR3 is made up of 15 amino acids.

The gene calls are TRBV7-9 and TRBJ1-5; TRBD1 agrees at 8 bases. With V trimmed by 1 base and J by 4 bases, 6 bases remained unmatched. Germline V gene data show CDR1 as SEHNR and CDR2 as FQNEAQ (reference sequence). CDR3 size: 16 residues. This CDR3 is CASSLESGQANQPQHF. The CDR3 region has the DNA TGTGCCAGCAGCTTAGAGTCGGGACAGGCGAATCAGCCCCAGCATTTT.

This chain connects TRBV18 to TRBJ2-7; 13 bases fit TRBD2. The germline CDR1 and CDR2 sequences are KGHSH and LQKENI. CDR3 length: 15 amino acids. Unmatched junction bases numbered 6, after V lost 5 bases and J lost 5 bases. The CDR3 loop is CASSELAGGPHEQYF. In nucleotides, the CDR3 is TGTGCCAGCTCAGAACTAGCGGGGGGGCCCCACGAGCAGTACTTC.

In this sample, this clone turned up many times. V gene TRBV3-1 (or the pseudogene TRBV3-2) combines with J gene TRBJ2-5, with no clear D. Germline V gene lookup returns CDR1 LGHDT and CDR2 YNNKEL (reference sequence). This CDR3 comprises 11 residues. V lost 2 bases and J 5 bases, leaving 3 bases between the germline ends. CDR3 sequence (DNA): TGTGCCAGCAGCCAACTTGAGACCCAGTACTTC. Its protein product is CASSQLETQYF.

V gene TRBV28 combines with J gene TRBJ1-1, with a possible D match to TRBD1 (5 bases). Germline V gene lookup returns CDR1 MDHEN and CDR2 SYDVKM. Trimming cost V 3 bases and J 4 bases, with 6 bases left between them. This CDR3 contains 12 residues. The CDR3 reads CASSFGATEAFF. In DNA form, the CDR3 reads TGTGCCAGCAGTTTTGGGGCCACTGAAGCTTTCTTT.

The chain uses TRBV11-2 and TRBJ1-6, with 8 bases that match TRBD1. This CDR3 has 15 residues. Unmatched junction bases numbered 8, after V lost 3 bases and J lost 10 bases. The germline V gene encodes CDR1 SGHAT and CDR2 FQNNGV. Written as DNA, the CDR3 is TGTGCCAGCAGCTTTTCGTCCCAGGGGGCGTCACCCCTCCACTTT. Translated, it gives CASSFSSQGASPLHF.

The chain couples TRBV18 to TRBJ1-6; unclear D gene. This CDR3 contains 15 residues. Germline CDR1 and CDR2: KGHSH and LQKENI. Trimming removed 3 bases from V and 6 bases from J, with 12 bases in between. In DNA form, the CDR3 reads TGTGCCAGCTCACCGACCGGGGATAGTAATTCACCCCTCCACTTT. Translating gives CASSPTGDSNSPLHF.

The chain combines TRBV19 with TRBJ2-1; TRBD2 might be the D (6 bases). The CDR3 spans 15 residues. Germline assignment: CDR1 LNHDA and CDR2 SQIVND (reference sequence). Trimming cost V 5 bases and J 0 bases, with 11 bases left between them. As DNA, the CDR3 is TGTGCCAGTAGTCCTGTCGGGAGCTCCTACAATGAGCAGTTCTTC. It is translated as CASSPVGSSYNEQFF.

This clone has a single count. This chain connects TRBV11-2 to TRBJ1-5, with no clear D. Germline values: CDR1 SGHAT, CDR2 FQNNGV. The CDR3 has 14 residues. V was shortened by 4 bases and J by 0 bases, with 7 bases between the two germline ends. The CDR3 is CASSSADSNQPQHF. As DNA, the CDR3 is TGTGCCAGCAGCTCCGCAGATAGCAATCAGCCCCAGCATTTT.